These 8 T cell receptor beta chains came from one sample sequenced in a study of breast tumors, draining lymph nodes, adjacent tissues. Breast cancer patients provided tissue from their axillary draining lymph nodes. MiXCR, applied by TCRdb to the multiplex PCR reads, yields one record per CDR3 protein. The data contain roughly 110,000 distinct CDR3 sequences, about 31% of them singletons. Sample: axillary lymph node tissue. The receptors were sampled from a female donor with breast cancer. Some clones in this sample may be carry-over from other donors' samples.

V is TRBV7-9 and J is TRBJ1-6; 8 nucleotides line up with TRBD1. The ends lost 3 bases at V and 8 bases at J; junction bases unmatched: 3. Germline V gene sequence: CDR1 SEHNR, CDR2 FQNEAQ (reference sequence). This CDR3 has 14 amino acids. Here the CDR3 DNA reads TGTGCCAGCAGCTTGACAGGGGTAGATTCACCCCTCCACTTT. The encoded protein is CASSLTGVDSPLHF.

This clonotype was counted only a few times. This may be a read error: a much more frequent sequence differs by one nucleotide. The CDR3 end shows no conserved phenylalanine or tryptophan, and so a read error is likely. CDR3 amino acids: CASSMGQGFGANVLTS. CDR3 coding DNA: TGTGCCAGTAGTATGGGACAGGGTTTTGGGGCCAACGTCCTGACTTCC. The gene calls are TRBV19 and TRBJ2-6; 9 nucleotides agree with TRBD1. From germline, CDR1 is LNHDA and CDR2 SQIVND (reference sequence). The CDR3 covers 16 residues. Unmatched junction bases numbered 3, after V lost 3 bases and J lost 3 bases.

The chain is built from TRBV6-1 and TRBJ1-1, with TRBD1 identical over 9 bases. The CDR3 totals 14 residues. CDR1 is MNHNS and CDR2 is SASEGT in the germline V gene. The junction had 8 bases not matched to a gene; V was cut back by 5 bases and J by 7 bases. The CDR3 spells CASSSQGAISEAFF. The CDR3 bases are TGTGCCAGCAGTTCACAGGGGGCGATAAGTGAAGCTTTCTTT.

A remark on this clonotype: The junction and the germline gene differ at one end; a read error may be behind it. This chain joins TRBV25-1 and TRBJ1-5; D is uncertain. The CDR3 spans 17 residues. The germline V gene encodes CDR1 MGHDK and CDR2 SYGVNS. DNA for the CDR3: TGTGCCAGCAGTGAGGATACTATGAGGACTAGCCATCAGCCCCAGCATTTT. This codes for CASSEDTMRTSHQPQHF.

A note on this clonotype: Since the CDR3 does not end with the conserved phenylalanine or tryptophan, this likely comes from a read error. The chain combines TRBV14 with TRBJ1-1; D uncertain. CDR3 size: 13 residues. Germline assignment: CDR1 SGHDN and CDR2 FVKESK. The ends were cut back, 4 bases at V and 5 bases at J, with 11 bases in the middle. The CDR3 reads CASSPHRRTEAFS. DNA for the CDR3: TGTGCCAGCAGCCCCCATAGGAGAACTGAAGCTTTCTCT.

The table lists this clonotype with many counts. V is TRBV20-1 and J is TRBJ1-6, with unresolved D. The V gene's germline CDR1 is DFQATT and CDR2 SNEGSKA (reference sequence). This CDR3 has 18 amino acids. The ends were cut back, 6 bases at V and 4 bases at J, with 25 bases in the middle. The CDR3 region is CSAHSLTTRTSYNSPLHF. As DNA, the CDR3 is TGCAGTGCCCACAGCCTAACCACACGCACCTCTTATAATTCACCCCTCCACTTT.

This clonotype was counted between two and nine times. This rearrangement joins TRBV20-1 to TRBJ1-1; D not certain. This CDR3 contains 12 residues. V shed 4 bases and J shed 3 bases, with 9 bases lying between them. Germline CDR1 is DFQATT and CDR2 is SNEGSKA (reference sequence). CDR3 protein: CSAIRGDTEAFF. The CDR3 nucleotides read TGCAGTGCTATCCGGGGTGACACTGAAGCTTTCTTT.

This clonotype has a count of ten or more. This sequence joins TRBV7-2 and TRBJ2-7, with D maybe TRBD1 (5 bases). The CDR3 length is 13 residues. V lost 3 bases and J 5 bases, leaving 11 bases between the germline ends. CDR1 is SGHTA and CDR2 is FQGNSA in the germline V gene. This CDR3 is CASSFARVNEQYF. The CDR3 coding sequence is TGTGCCAGCAGCTTCGCCAGGGTCAACGAGCAGTACTTC.